The subject of this entry is one T cell receptor (beta chain). TCRdb's copy holds only in-frame clones and misses some; the assay was immunoSEQ multiplex PCR. The table shows under 450,000 clones, with 86% occurring only once. Trimming took off 6 bases at V and 9 bases at J, with 15 bases between the two ends. CDR1 and CDR2 (germline): MNHNY, SVGAGI (reference sequence). This CDR3 region has 12 residues. Seattle participants joined during active infection and were tracked over time. These data originate in a study of blood T cell repertoires in COVID-19. V usage is TRBV6-6 and J usage is TRBJ2-7; D is uncertain. Sequenced sample: peripheral blood. This receptor was taken from a woman aged 55-69 years with COVID-19, enrolled during active disease. The CDR3 DNA is TGTGCCAGCAGCCCGCTCGGGTCCGGGCAGTACTTC. Amino acid sequence: CASSPLGSGQYF.